This paragraph covers one T cell receptor beta chain sequence. Its antigen is undetermined. The method was immunoSEQ multiplex PCR; TCRdb's version includes in-frame clones alone and lacks a portion of them. The data hold about 78,000 clones, with 92% observed a single time. This record comes from a study of OX40 agonist ivuxolimab in advanced cancers. Study at large: A male proportion of around 86% was recorded, with mean age roughly 62 years and range about 20 to 79. Study-level results: CD8+ T cells averaged more expanded clones than CD4+.

Deletions cut 4 bases from V and 1 base from J, with 10 bases between. The CDR3 runs to 14 residues. CDR1 is SGHVS, CDR2 FNYEAQ, per germline. The chain joins TRBV7-6 to TRBJ2-5, with D possibly being TRBD2 (6 bases). The sequence was obtained from an adult with an advanced solid tumor such as melanoma, head and neck, liver or kidney cancer. The sequencing used CD4+ or CD8+ T cells sorted from blood, collected in a trial of the OX40 agonist ivuxolimab. CDR3 amino acids: CASSSSGAQETQYF. As DNA, the CDR3 is TGTGCCAGCAGCTCCTCGGGAGCCCAAGAGACCCAGTACTTC.